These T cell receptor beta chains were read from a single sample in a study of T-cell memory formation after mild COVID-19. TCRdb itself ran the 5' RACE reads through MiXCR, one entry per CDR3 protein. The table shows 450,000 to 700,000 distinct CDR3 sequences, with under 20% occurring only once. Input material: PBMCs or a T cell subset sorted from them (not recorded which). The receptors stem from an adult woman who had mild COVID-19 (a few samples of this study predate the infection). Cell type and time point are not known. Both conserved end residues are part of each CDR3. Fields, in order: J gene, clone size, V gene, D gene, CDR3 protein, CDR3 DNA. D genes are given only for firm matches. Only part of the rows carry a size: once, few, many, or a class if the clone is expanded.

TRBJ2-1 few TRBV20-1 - CSARDLGNEQFF TGCAGTGCTAGAGATCTTGGCAATGAGCAGTTCTTC
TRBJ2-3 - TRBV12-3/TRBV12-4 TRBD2 CASSFIWRGVTSGDESPDTQYF TGTGCCAGCAGCTTTATTTGGCGGGGGGTGACTAGCGGGGACGAATCCCCAGATACGCAGTATTTT
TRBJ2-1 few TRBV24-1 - CATSDLLGEVYEQFF TGTGCCACCAGTGATTTGCTCGGGGAAGTCTATGAGCAGTTCTTC
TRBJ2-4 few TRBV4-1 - CASSQELVVKNIQYF TGCGCCAGCAGCCAAGAATTGGTCGTCAAAAACATTCAGTACTTC
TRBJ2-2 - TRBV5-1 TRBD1 CASKGGDGGELFF TGCGCCAGCAAAGGGGGCGATGGCGGGGAGCTGTTTTTT
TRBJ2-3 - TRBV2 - CASRLDTDTQYF TGTGCCAGCAGGTTGGACACAGATACGCAGTATTTT
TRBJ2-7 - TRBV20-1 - CSAGTGLSYEQYF TGCAGTGCTGGGACTGGGCTCTCCTACGAGCAGTACTTC
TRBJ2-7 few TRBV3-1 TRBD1 CASSQDAGQAYEQYF TGTGCCAGCAGCCAAGATGCTGGACAGGCCTACGAGCAGTACTTC
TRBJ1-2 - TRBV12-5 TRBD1 CASGLVQLLRDRGDYGYTF TGTGCTAGTGGTTTGGTACAATTACTCCGGGACAGGGGCGACTATGGCTACACCTTC
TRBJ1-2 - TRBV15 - CATSRGFNHTF TGTGCCACCAGCAGAGGGTTTAATCACACCTTC
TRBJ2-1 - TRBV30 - CAWSVNLYNEQFF TGTGCCTGGAGTGTAAACTTATACAATGAGCAGTTCTTC
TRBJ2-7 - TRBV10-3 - CAISESAQGRSYEQYF TGTGCCATCAGTGAGTCCGCTCAGGGACGCTCCTACGAGCAGTACTTC
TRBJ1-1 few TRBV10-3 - CAISESKFSGPGTEAFF TGTGCCATCAGTGAGTCGAAGTTTTCAGGACCGGGCACTGAAGCTTTCTTT
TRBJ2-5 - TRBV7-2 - CASSIGYETQYF TGTGCCAGCAGTATAGGATATGAGACCCAGTACTTC
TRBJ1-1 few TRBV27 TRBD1 CASSLQGVGNTEAFF TGTGCCAGCAGTTTACAGGGGGTCGGGAACACTGAAGCTTTCTTT
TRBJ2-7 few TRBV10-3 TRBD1 CAISEPGTGPLGQYF TGTGCCATCAGTGAACCCGGGACAGGGCCCCTAGGGCAGTACTTC
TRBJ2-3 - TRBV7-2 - CASSNKGRRTDTQYF TGTGCCAGCAGCAATAAAGGCCGCCGCACAGATACGCAGTATTTT
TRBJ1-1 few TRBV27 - CASRTPGATEAFF TGTGCCAGCAGAACACCCGGGGCCACTGAAGCTTTCTTT
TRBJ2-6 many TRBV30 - CAWSVQGSGANVLTF TGTGCCTGGAGCGTCCAGGGATCTGGGGCCAACGTCCTGACTTTC
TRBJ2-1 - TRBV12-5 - CASAALRGHEQFF TGTGCTAGTGCCGCCCTCCGGGGGCATGAGCAGTTCTTC
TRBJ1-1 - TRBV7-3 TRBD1 CASSLIPGGTEAFF TGTGCCAGCAGCTTAATCCCAGGGGGCACTGAAGCTTTCTTT
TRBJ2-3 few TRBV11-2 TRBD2 CASILTSGATLGTDTQYF TGTGCCAGCATCCTGACTAGCGGGGCAACCCTAGGCACAGATACGCAGTATTTT